One sample yielded the 6 T cell receptor beta chains listed below, sequenced in a study of Ad26.COV2.S vaccination and SARS-CoV-2 variants. Here immunoSEQ multiplex PCR was the method, and the copy in TCRdb shows in-frame clones only, minus some. The sample consists of hundreds of thousands of clones, about nine tenths of them appearing once. The treatment is: around 19 received Ad26.COV2.S at low or high dose, single or two shots; 5 received placebo; per-sample allocation not given. Sampling took place 63 days after the first vaccine or placebo injection. Material: peripheral blood, obtained in a trial of Ad26.COV2.S vaccine versus placebo. The source is a person between 18 and 65 years old who received the Ad26.COV2.S COVID-19 vaccine or a placebo.

The V and J genes are TRBV27 and TRBJ2-1; 14 bases agree with TRBD2. This CDR3 is built from 17 residues. Germline V gene lookup returns CDR1 MNHEY and CDR2 SMNVEV (reference sequence). After removal of 2 bases from V and 10 bases from J, the junction contained 10 bases not matched to a gene. The CDR3 reads CASSLRSGLAGGLEQFF. The CDR3 DNA reads as TGTGCCAGCAGTTTACGGAGCGGACTAGCGGGAGGCCTCGAGCAGTTCTTC.

The rearrangement uses TRBV10-1 and TRBJ2-2, with D hard to call. CDR1 is WNHNN, CDR2 SYGVQD, per germline (reference sequence). The V gene lost 5 bases and the J gene lost 4 bases, with 8 bases spanning the gap. The CDR3 sequence is 13 residues long. In DNA form, the CDR3 reads TGCGCCAGCAGTTGGACCCCCACCGGGGAGCTGTTTTTT. It encodes CASSWTPTGELFF.

This clone was counted between two and nine times. The chain joins TRBV5-4 to TRBJ2-2; TRBD1 matches 7 bases. V gave up 4 bases and J gave up 7 bases; unmatched junction bases: 7. This CDR3 comprises 14 residues. CDR1 and CDR2 from the germline V gene are SGHNT and YYREEE (reference sequence). The CDR3: CASSPRQGGGELFF. The CDR3 nucleotides are TGTGCCAGCAGCCCTAGACAGGGTGGCGGGGAGCTGTTTTTT.

Concerning this clone itself: Different DNA sequences within this sample yield the same CDR3. The chain recombines TRBV5-4 with TRBJ2-1, with TRBD2 as a possible D gene (5 bases). The germline CDR1 and CDR2 sequences are SGHNT and YYREEE (reference sequence). This CDR3 spans 14 amino acids. Trimming left V 2 bases short and J 0 bases short, with 6 bases between. This CDR3 is CASSLGSSYNEQFF. The CDR3 DNA follows: TGTGCCAGCAGCTTAGGGAGCTCCTACAATGAGCAGTTCTTC.

The chain is built from TRBV27 and TRBJ2-7; D is unclear. CDR1 MNHEY and CDR2 SMNVEV come from the germline V gene (reference sequence). The CDR3 covers 15 residues. Trimming removed 2 bases from V and 4 bases from J, with 15 bases in between. In DNA form, the CDR3 reads TGTGCCAGCAGTTTAAGCCAAGGCGTGGATTACGAGCAGTACTTC. Its protein product is CASSLSQGVDYEQYF.

The chain has TRBV4-3 and TRBJ2-1, with D unresolved. This CDR3 comprises 14 residues. The germline V gene encodes CDR1 LGHNA and CDR2 YSLEER. V was pared by 0 bases and J by 5 bases, with 8 bases between. The CDR3 region is CASSQESRDNEQFF. The CDR3 bases are TGCGCCAGCAGCCAAGAATCACGGGACAATGAGCAGTTCTTC.